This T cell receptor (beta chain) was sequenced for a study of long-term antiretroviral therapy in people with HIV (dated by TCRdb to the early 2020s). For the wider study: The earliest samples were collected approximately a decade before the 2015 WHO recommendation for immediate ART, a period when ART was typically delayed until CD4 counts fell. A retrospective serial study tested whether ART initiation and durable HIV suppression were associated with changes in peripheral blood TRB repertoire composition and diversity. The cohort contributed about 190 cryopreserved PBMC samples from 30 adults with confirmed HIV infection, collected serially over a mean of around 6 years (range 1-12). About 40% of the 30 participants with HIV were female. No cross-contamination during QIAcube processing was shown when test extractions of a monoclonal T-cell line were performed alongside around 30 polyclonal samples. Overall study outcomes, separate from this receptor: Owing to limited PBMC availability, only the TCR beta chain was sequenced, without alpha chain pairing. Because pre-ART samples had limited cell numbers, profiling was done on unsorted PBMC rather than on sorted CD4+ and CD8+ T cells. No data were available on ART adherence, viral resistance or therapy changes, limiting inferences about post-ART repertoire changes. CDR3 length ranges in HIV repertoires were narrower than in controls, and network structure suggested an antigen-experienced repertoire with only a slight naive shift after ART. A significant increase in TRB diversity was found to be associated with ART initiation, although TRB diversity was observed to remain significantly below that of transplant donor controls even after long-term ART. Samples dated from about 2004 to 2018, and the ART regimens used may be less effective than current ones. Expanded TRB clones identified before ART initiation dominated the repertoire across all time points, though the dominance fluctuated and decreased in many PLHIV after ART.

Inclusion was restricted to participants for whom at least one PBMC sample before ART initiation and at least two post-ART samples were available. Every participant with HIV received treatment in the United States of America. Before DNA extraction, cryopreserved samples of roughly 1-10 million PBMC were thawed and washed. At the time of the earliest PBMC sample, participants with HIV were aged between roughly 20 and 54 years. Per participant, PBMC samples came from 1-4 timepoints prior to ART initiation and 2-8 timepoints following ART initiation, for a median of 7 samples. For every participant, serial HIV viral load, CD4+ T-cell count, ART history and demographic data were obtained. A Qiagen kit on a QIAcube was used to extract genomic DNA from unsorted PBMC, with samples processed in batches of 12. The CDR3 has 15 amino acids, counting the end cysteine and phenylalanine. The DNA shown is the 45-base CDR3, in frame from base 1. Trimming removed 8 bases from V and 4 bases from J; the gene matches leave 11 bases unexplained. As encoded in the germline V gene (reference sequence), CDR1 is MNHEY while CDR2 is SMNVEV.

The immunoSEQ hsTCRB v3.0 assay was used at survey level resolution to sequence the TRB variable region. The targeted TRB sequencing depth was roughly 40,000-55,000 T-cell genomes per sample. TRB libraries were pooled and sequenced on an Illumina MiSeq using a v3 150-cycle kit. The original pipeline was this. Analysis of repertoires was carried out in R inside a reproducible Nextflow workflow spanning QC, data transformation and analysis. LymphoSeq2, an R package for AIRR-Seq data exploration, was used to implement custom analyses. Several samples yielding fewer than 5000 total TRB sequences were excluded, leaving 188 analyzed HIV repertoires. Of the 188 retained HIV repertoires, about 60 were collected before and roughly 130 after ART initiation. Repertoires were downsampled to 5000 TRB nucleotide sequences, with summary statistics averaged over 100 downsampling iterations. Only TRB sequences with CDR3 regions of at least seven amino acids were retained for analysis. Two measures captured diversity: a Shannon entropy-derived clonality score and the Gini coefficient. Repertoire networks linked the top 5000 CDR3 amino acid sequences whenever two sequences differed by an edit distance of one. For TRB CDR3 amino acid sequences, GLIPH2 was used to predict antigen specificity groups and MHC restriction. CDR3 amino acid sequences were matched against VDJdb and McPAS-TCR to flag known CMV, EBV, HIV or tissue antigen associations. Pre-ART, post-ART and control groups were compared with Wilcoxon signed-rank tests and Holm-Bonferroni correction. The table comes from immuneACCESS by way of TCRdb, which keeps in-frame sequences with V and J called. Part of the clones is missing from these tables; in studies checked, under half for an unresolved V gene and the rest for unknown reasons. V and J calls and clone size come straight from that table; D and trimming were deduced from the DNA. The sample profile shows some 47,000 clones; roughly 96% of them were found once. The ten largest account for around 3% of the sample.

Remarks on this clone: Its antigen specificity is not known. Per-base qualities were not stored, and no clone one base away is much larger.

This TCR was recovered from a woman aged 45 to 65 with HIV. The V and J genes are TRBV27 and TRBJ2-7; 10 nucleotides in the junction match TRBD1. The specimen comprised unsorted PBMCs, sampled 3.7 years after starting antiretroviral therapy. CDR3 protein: CASASAGTGVYEQYF. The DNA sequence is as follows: TGTGCCAGCGCTTCGGCAGGGACAGGGGTGTACGAGCAGTACTTC.